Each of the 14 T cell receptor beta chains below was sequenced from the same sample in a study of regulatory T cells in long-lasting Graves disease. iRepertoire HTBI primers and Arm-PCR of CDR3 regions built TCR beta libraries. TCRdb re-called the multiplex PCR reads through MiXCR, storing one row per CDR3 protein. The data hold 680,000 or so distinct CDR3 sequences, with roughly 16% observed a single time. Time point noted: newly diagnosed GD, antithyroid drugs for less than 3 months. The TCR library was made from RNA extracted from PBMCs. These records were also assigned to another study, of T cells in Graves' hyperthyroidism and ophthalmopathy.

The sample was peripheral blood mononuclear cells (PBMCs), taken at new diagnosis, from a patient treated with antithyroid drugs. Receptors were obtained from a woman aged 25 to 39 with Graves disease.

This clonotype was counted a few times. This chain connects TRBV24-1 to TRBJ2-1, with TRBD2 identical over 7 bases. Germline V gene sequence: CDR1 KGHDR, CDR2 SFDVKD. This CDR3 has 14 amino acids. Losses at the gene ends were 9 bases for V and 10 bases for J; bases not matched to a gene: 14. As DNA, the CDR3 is TGTGCCACCTCTTTCCCAAACCTGCGGGGGGAGCAGTTCTTC. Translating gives CATSFPNLRGEQFF.

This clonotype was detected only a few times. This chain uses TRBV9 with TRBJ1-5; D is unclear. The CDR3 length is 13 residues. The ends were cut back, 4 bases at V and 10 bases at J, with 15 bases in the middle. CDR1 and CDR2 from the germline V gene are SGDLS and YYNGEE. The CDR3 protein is CASSYEGLGPQHF. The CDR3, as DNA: TGTGCCAGCAGCTACGAAGGGTTGGGACCCCAGCATTTT.

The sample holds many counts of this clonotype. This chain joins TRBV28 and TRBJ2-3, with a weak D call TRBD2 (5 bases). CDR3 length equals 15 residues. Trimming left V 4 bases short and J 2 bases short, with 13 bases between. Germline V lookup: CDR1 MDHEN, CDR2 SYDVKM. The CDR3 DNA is TGTGCCAGCAGTTCTCCCACGCGGGTCACAGATACGCAGTATTTT. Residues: CASSSPTRVTDTQYF. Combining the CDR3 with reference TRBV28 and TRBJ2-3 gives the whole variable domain DVKVTQSSRYLVKRTGEKVFLECVQDMDHENMFWYRQDPGLGLRLIYFSYDVKMKEKGDIPEGYSVSREKKERFSLILESASTNQTSMYLCASSSPTRVTDTQYFGPGTRLTVL.

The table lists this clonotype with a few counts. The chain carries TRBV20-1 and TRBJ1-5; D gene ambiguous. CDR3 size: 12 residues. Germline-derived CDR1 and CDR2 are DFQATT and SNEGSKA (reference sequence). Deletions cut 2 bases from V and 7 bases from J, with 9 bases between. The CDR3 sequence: CSARRASQPQHF. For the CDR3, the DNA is TGCAGTGCTAGAAGGGCGAGCCAGCCCCAGCATTTT.

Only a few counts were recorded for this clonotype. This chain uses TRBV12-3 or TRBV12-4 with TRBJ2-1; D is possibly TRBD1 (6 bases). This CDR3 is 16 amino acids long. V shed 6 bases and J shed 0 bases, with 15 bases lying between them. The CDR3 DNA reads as TGTGCCAGCAGCTCCGGGACAAGCAACTCCTACAATGAGCAGTTCTTC. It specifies CASSSGTSNSYNEQFF.

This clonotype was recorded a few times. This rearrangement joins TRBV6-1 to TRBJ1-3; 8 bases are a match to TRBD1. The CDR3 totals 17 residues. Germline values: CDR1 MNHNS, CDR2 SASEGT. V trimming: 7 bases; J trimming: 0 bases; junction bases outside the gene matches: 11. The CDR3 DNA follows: TGTGCCAGCATTCCTCTTACAGGGGGGTCCTCTGGAAACACCATATATTTT. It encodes CASIPLTGGSSGNTIYF.

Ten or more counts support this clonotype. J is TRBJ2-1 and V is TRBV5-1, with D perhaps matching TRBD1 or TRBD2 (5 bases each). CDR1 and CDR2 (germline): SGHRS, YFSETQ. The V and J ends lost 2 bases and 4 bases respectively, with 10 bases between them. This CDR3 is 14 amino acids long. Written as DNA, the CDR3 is TGCGCCAGCAGCTTTGGGGGAGAGTACAATGAGCAGTTCTTC. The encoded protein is CASSFGGEYNEQFF.

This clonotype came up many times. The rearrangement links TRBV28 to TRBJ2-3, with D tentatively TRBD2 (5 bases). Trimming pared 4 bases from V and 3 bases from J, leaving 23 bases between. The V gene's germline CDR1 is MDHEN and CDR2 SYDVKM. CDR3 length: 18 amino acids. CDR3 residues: CASSSPHLDSWGTDTQYF. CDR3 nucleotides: TGTGCCAGCAGTTCCCCTCACTTGGACTCTTGGGGTACAGATACGCAGTATTTT.

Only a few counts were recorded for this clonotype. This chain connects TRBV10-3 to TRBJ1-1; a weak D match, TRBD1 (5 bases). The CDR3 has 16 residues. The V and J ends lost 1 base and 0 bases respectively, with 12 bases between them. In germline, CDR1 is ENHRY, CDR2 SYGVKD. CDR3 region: CAISEWGGTMNTEAFF. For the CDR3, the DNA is TGTGCCATCAGTGAGTGGGGGGGGACCATGAACACTGAAGCTTTCTTT.

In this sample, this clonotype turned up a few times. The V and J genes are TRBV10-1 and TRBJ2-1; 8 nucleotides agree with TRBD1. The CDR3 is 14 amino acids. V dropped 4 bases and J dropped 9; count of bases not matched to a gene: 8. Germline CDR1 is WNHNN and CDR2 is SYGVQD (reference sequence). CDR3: CASSGQGAISEQFF. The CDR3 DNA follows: TGCGCCAGCAGTGGGCAGGGGGCGATATCTGAGCAGTTCTTC.

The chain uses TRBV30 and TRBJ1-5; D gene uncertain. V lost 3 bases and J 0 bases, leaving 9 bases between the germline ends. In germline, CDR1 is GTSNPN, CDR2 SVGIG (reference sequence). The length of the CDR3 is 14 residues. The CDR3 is CAWRGRYSNQPQHF. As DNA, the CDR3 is TGTGCCTGGAGAGGGCGATATAGCAATCAGCCCCAGCATTTT.

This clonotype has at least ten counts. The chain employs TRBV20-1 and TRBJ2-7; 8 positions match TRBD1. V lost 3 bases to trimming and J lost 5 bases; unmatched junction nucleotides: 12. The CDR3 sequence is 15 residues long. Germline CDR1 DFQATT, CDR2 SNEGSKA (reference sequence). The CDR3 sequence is CSASSPQGARHEQYF. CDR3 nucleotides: TGCAGTGCTAGTTCTCCGCAGGGGGCTCGACACGAGCAGTACTTC.

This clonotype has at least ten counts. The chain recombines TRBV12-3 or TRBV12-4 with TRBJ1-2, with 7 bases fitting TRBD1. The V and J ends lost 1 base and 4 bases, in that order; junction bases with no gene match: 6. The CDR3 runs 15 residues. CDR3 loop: CASSLGLGQVYGYTF. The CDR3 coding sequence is TGTGCCAGCAGTTTAGGTCTCGGACAGGTCTATGGCTACACCTTC.

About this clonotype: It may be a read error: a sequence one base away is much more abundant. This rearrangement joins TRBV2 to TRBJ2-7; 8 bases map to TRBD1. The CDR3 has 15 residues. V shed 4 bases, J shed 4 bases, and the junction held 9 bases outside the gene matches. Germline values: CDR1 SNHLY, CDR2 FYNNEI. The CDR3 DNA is TGTGCCAGCAGTGGAGAAGCAGGGGGCGCGTACGAGCAGTACTTC. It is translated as CASSGEAGGAYEQYF. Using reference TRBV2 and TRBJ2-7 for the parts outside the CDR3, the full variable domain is EPEVTQTPSHQVTQMGQEVILRCVPISNHLYFYWYRQILGQKVEFLVSFYNNEISEKSEIFDDQFSVERPDGSNFTLKIRSTKLEDSAMYFCASSGEAGGAYEQYFGPGTRLTVT.